The 6 T cell receptor beta chains in this list originate from one sample, sequenced in a study of tumor-infiltrating lymphocytes in oesophageal squamous cell carcinoma. TCRdb re-called the PCR reads with MiXCR, one entry per CDR3 protein. The sample holds 9,500 to 11,000 distinct CDR3 sequences, 45% to 65% seen once. The specimen was esophageal tumor tissue. Receptor source: a female donor with esophageal squamous cell carcinoma.

Many counts were recorded for this clonotype. The CDR3 sequence: CASSPWGGNQPQHF. CDR3 nucleotide sequence: TGTGCCAGCAGTCCCTGGGGGGGAAATCAGCCCCAGCATTTT. The chain links TRBV27 to TRBJ1-5; TRBD1 might be the D (5 bases). The V end lost 5 bases, the J end lost 4 bases, and 12 bases lay between the germline ends. Germline-derived CDR1 and CDR2 are MNHEY and SMNVEV (reference sequence). This CDR3 is built from 14 residues.

The table lists this clonotype with a few counts. The V and J genes are TRBV7-8 and TRBJ2-6; 8 bases line up with TRBD1. The last part of the DNA fits TRBJ2-7 better; the J call may be wrong. Germline V CDR1 and CDR2: SGHVS, FQNEAQ. The CDR3 is 14 residues long. CDR3 in amino acids: CASSLAQGGAEQYF. DNA of the CDR3: TGTGCCAGCAGCTTAGCACAGGGGGGTGCCGAGCAGTACTTC.

The chain combines TRBV12-3 or TRBV12-4 with TRBJ2-2, with D tentatively TRBD1 (6 bases). This CDR3 is built from 16 residues. V dropped 6 bases and J dropped 1 base, with 15 bases sitting between them. CDR3 amino acids: CASRLPEQGNTGELFF. The DNA of the CDR3 is TGTGCCAGCAGACTACCCGAACAGGGGAACACCGGGGAGCTGTTTTTT.

The chain links TRBV5-1 to TRBJ1-1, with D possibly TRBD1 on 5 matching bases. V gave up 4 bases and J gave up 5 bases, with 18 bases separating them. Germline V gene lookup returns CDR1 SGHRS and CDR2 YFSETQ. The CDR3 consists of 15 residues. Here the CDR3 DNA reads TGCGCCAGCAGCATCGGACACGGTACGGGGACTGAAGCTTTCTTT. This encodes CASSIGHGTGTEAFF. The full variable domain, completed using reference TRBV5-1 and TRBJ1-1, is KAGVTQTPRYLIKTRGQQVTLSCSPISGHRSVSWYQQTPGQGLQFLFEYFSETQRNKGNFPGRFSGRQFSNSRSEMNVSTLELGDSALYLCASSIGHGTGTEAFFGQGTRLTVV.

J is TRBJ2-7 and V is TRBV7-3; 7 positions agree with TRBD1. The J call may not be correct, given that the DNA end is closer to TRBJ1-2. Per the germline V gene, CDR1 is SGHTA and CDR2 is FQGTGA. The CDR3 length is 13 residues. The CDR3 DNA reads as TGTGCCAGCAGCTTCGGGACAGACTATGGCTACACCTTC. Encoded protein: CASSFGTDYGYTF.

The gene calls are TRBV7-2 and TRBJ2-5, with 9 positions matching TRBD2. The J call is uncertain, as TRBJ2-1 better fits the DNA end. Germline V gives CDR1 SGHTA, CDR2 FQGNSA. The CDR3 has 20 amino acids. The CDR3 is CASSSIFGGRAGGVYNEQFF. Written as DNA, the CDR3 is TGTGCCAGCAGCTCCATTTTCGGCGGGAGGGCCGGAGGGGTTTACAATGAGCAGTTCTTC.